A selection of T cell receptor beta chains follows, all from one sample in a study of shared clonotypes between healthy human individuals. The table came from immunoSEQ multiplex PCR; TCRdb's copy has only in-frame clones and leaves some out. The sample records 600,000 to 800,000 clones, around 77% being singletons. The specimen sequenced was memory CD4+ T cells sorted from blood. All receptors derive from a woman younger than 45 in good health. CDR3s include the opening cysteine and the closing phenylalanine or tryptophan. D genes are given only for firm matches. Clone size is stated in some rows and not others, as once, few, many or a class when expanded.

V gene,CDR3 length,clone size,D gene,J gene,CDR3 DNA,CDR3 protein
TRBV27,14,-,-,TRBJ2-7,TGTGCCAGCAGGCCGCGGGGCAGCTCCTACGAGCAGTACTTC,CASRPRGSSYEQYF
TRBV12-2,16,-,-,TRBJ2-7,TGTGCAAGTCGCTGCCGCCCCTTAGAGGATACCTACGAGCAGTACTTC,CASRCRPLEDTYEQYF
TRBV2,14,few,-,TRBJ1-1,TGTGCCAGCAGTGTCGGGCAGATGAACACTGAAGCTTTCTTT,CASSVGQMNTEAFF
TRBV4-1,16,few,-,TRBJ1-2,TGCGCCAGCACGCCCGGATTTACCGCGCGGGTCTATGGCTACACCTTC,CASTPGFTARVYGYTF
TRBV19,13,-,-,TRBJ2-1,TGTGCCAGTAGTATTAGCCAGCCCAATGAGCAGTTCTTC,CASSISQPNEQFF
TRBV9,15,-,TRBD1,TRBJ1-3,TGTGCCAGCAGCTCAACGCAGGGGGGTGGAAACACCATATATTTT,CASSSTQGGGNTIYF
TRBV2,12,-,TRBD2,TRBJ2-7,TGTGCCAGCAGCTCCGCGGGGGGCCGGGGGTACTTC,CASSSAGGRGYF
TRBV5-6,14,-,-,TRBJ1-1,TGTGCCAGCAGCGACTACCAAACCGGCACTGAAGCTTTCTTT,CASSDYQTGTEAFF
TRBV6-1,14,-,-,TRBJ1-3,TGTGCCAGCAGTGAGCAGGGAGGTGGAAACACCATATATTTT,CASSEQGGGNTIYF
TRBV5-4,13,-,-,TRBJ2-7,TGTGCCAGCAGCTTTACAGGGAGCTACGAGCAGTACTTC,CASSFTGSYEQYF
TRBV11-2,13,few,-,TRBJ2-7,TGTGCCAGCAGCTTTGGGGACTTACGCGAGCAGTACTTC,CASSFGDLREQYF
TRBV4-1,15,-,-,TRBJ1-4,TGCGCCAGCAGCCGCACATCTGCAACTAATGAAAAACTGTTTTTT,CASSRTSATNEKLFF
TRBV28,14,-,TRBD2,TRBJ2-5,TGTGCAAGCAGGCTAGCGGGCACAGGTCGGACCCAGTACTTC,CASRLAGTGRTQYF